The clone carrying this T cell receptor beta chain has more than one count but fewer than ten. Its antigen is currently unknown. The sample belongs to a study of beta chain features in type 1 diabetes. Study-wide results and caveats: VDJ junctions in type 1 diabetes patients carried more deletions and fewer insertions.

With 5 bases removed from V and 3 bases from J, the gap between germline ends came to 22 bases. Per germline, CDR1 LNHDA and CDR2 SQIVND (reference sequence). The CDR3 is 17 amino acids. The whole isolated RNA underwent reverse transcription, so sequencing captured expressed TCRB transcripts. Libraries were prepared by immunoSEQ multiplex PCR; TCRdb keeps only in-frame clonotypes and omits some of them. This sample has 680,000 or so clones, with roughly a sixth found just once. The clonotype comes from a man between 18 and 35 years old in good health. The V call is TRBV19, the J call TRBJ1-2; D gene unclear. Source material: naive CD4+ T cells from blood. The CDR3: CASSPPSLRLRYYGYTF. The CDR3 bases are TGTGCCAGTAGTCCCCCCTCCTTGAGGCTACGATACTATGGCTACACCTTC.